Below, 31 T cell receptor beta chains from the same sample are listed, as sequenced in a study of T-cell memory formation after mild COVID-19. One entry per CDR3 protein, called by TCRdb with MiXCR from the 5' RACE reads. The data show 450,000 or so distinct CDR3 sequences, with 15% to 20% seen just once and around 8% held by the top ten. Material for sequencing was PBMCs or a T cell subset sorted from them (not recorded which). These receptors originate from an adult woman who had mild COVID-19 (a few samples of this study predate the infection). Cell type and time point are not known.

This clonotype was observed a handful of times. The chain combines TRBV12-3 or TRBV12-4 with TRBJ1-5; TRBD1 agrees at 8 bases. V shed 3 bases, J shed 5 bases, and the junction held 6 bases outside the gene matches. The CDR3 has 15 residues. Here the CDR3 DNA reads TGTGCCAGCAGTTTCCGGACAGGGAGTGATCAGCCCCAGCATTTT. Amino acid sequence: CASSFRTGSDQPQHF.

The V and J genes are TRBV4-3 and TRBJ1-2; no clear D. Trimming left V 2 bases short and J 2 bases short, with 3 bases between. CDR1 is LGHNA, CDR2 YSLEER, per germline. The CDR3 covers 12 residues. The DNA of the CDR3 is TGCGCCAGCAGCCAAAAGAACTATGGCTACACCTTC. Translated: CASSQKNYGYTF.

This clonotype was detected a few times. The V gene is TRBV7-6, the J gene TRBJ2-4; TRBD2 matches 7 bases. After removal of 5 bases from V and 0 bases from J, the junction contained 13 bases not matched to a gene. CDR3 size: 18 residues. Germline CDR1 and CDR2: SGHVS and FNYEAQ. The CDR3 here is CASSRASGLSGAKNIQYF. The CDR3 DNA sequence: TGTGCCAGCAGCCGGGCTAGCGGCCTATCAGGAGCCAAAAACATTCAGTACTTC.

This clonotype was picked up a small number of times. V usage is TRBV5-1 and J usage is TRBJ2-5; D may be TRBD1 or TRBD2 (6 bases each). The germline V and J ends were trimmed by 4 bases and 4 bases, with 20 bases remaining between them. Germline loops: CDR1 SGHRS, CDR2 YFSETQ. There are 16 residues in the CDR3. CDR3 sequence (DNA): TGCGCCAGCAGCGTGGAGGGGACACCGGACGGAGAGACCCAGTACTTC. Protein: CASSVEGTPDGETQYF.

This clonotype was counted only a few times. The chain couples TRBV6-5 to TRBJ2-7; D gene uncertain. From germline, CDR1 is MNHEY and CDR2 SVGAGI. Trimming took off 4 bases at V and 5 bases at J, with 15 bases between the two ends. The CDR3 consists of 14 residues. The CDR3 is CASSSPGQTDEQYF. The CDR3 nucleotides read TGTGCCAGCAGTTCCCCGGGCCAAACGGACGAGCAGTACTTC.

The chain is built from TRBV5-6 and TRBJ2-1; 8 nucleotides agree with TRBD2. The CDR3 loop spans 16 amino acids. Looked up from germline, CDR1 is SGHDT and CDR2 is YYEEEE. Trimming removed 5 bases from V and 0 bases from J; junction bases left unmatched: 7. In nucleotides, the CDR3 is TGTGCCAGCAGTCGGGGGGGCTTCGACTCCTACAATGAGCAGTTCTTC. This gives the protein CASSRGGFDSYNEQFF.

This clonotype appeared a few times. The gene calls are TRBV12-3 or TRBV12-4 and TRBJ2-7; 9 bases match TRBD2. J was trimmed by 1 base and V by 5 bases; bases with no gene match: 6. The CDR3 consists of 15 residues. CDR3 DNA sequence: TGTGCCAGCAGTCTTAGCGGGGGAGCTTCCTACGAGCAGTACTTC. This translates into CASSLSGGASYEQYF.

This clonotype has more than one count but fewer than ten. V gene TRBV3-1 combines with J gene TRBJ2-1; D unresolved. CDR3 length equals 11 residues. V was clipped by 2 bases and J by 8 bases, with 4 bases between them. CDR1 is LGHDT, CDR2 YNNKEL, per germline (reference sequence). DNA for the CDR3: TGTGCCAGCAGCCAATTGGATGAGCAGTTCTTC. Translated: CASSQLDEQFF.

This rearrangement joins TRBV11-2 to TRBJ2-7; tentatively, D is TRBD1 (6 bases). The V and J ends lost 6 bases and 4 bases respectively, with 10 bases between them. Germline V gives CDR1 SGHAT, CDR2 FQNNGV. This CDR3 contains 12 residues. The CDR3 loop reads CASRLQGYEQYF. In DNA form, the CDR3 reads TGTGCCAGCAGATTACAGGGTTACGAGCAGTACTTC.

The V gene is TRBV2, the J gene TRBJ2-5, with 8 bases that match TRBD1. The CDR3 contains 15 residues. Per germline, CDR1 SNHLY and CDR2 FYNNEI. J was trimmed by 0 bases and V by 6 bases; bases with no gene match: 6. The DNA for the CDR3 is TGTGCCAGCAGCCGGAACAGGGGGAACCAAGAGACCCAGTACTTC. Translating it yields CASSRNRGNQETQYF.

V usage is TRBV9 and J usage is TRBJ2-1, with unresolved D. The germline V gene has CDR1 SGDLS and CDR2 YYNGEE. CDR3 length: 14 residues. The V and J ends lost 4 bases and 8 bases respectively, with 16 bases between them. The CDR3 protein is CASSPQDLRDEQFF. The CDR3 region has the DNA TGTGCCAGCAGCCCTCAGGATCTACGCGATGAGCAGTTCTTC.

V usage is TRBV7-9 and J usage is TRBJ2-2; 10 bases are shared with TRBD1. The length of the CDR3 is 15 residues. Germline lookup yields CDR1 SEHNR and CDR2 FQNEAQ (reference sequence). V lost 4 bases and J lost 6; bases outside the gene matches: 5. The CDR3 protein is CASSSRDRGAGELFF. The CDR3 coding sequence is TGTGCCAGCAGCTCCCGGGACAGGGGTGCCGGGGAGCTGTTTTTT.

This clonotype came up a few times. The chain employs TRBV7-2 and TRBJ1-2, with TRBD1 identical over 7 bases. This CDR3 is 17 amino acids long. The germline gives CDR1 SGHTA, CDR2 FQGNSA. V lost 1 base to trimming and J lost 6 bases; unmatched junction nucleotides: 14. The chain's CDR3 is CASSLGLRGTGENGYTF. DNA of the CDR3: TGTGCCAGCAGCTTAGGTCTTCGGGGCACAGGGGAAAATGGCTACACCTTC.

This clonotype was detected a few times. The chain has TRBV19 and TRBJ1-3; D might be TRBD1 (6 bases). Germline V gene lookup returns CDR1 LNHDA and CDR2 SQIVND (reference sequence). V shed 6 bases and J shed 1 base, with 13 bases lying between them. This CDR3 spans 15 amino acids. The CDR3: CASSIQGRSGNTIYF. Here the CDR3 DNA reads TGTGCCAGTAGCATACAGGGACGTTCTGGAAACACCATATATTTT.

This clonotype was detected a few times. The rearrangement uses TRBV20-1 and TRBJ2-1; the match to TRBD2 covers 12 bases. Per germline, CDR1 DFQATT and CDR2 SNEGSKA (reference sequence). This CDR3 is 16 amino acids long. The ends lost 0 bases at V and 8 bases at J; junction bases unmatched: 8. CDR3 bases: TGCAGTGCTAGAGATTCAGGACTAGCGGGACTGGATGAGCAGTTCTTC. Its translation: CSARDSGLAGLDEQFF.

This clonotype came up a few times. CDR3 residues: CASSQERAGVPKNIQYF. Here the CDR3 DNA reads TGTGCCAGCAGCCAAGAACGAGCTGGAGTTCCCAAAAACATTCAGTACTTC. The rearrangement joins TRBV14 to TRBJ2-4; D ambiguous. The CDR3 sequence is 17 residues long. V was pared by 0 bases and J by 2 bases, with 14 bases between. Germline V lookup: CDR1 SGHDN, CDR2 FVKESK.

CDR3 sequence: CATSGQLYGYTF. CDR3 bases: TGTGCCACCAGTGGACAGCTCTATGGCTACACCTTC. This chain joins TRBV24-1 and TRBJ1-2, with TRBD1 as a possible D gene (5 bases). Trimming took off 5 bases at V and 4 bases at J, with 7 bases between the two ends. This CDR3 region has 12 residues. CDR1 and CDR2 (germline): KGHDR, SFDVKD.

This chain links TRBV27 with TRBJ1-4, with a tentative D call TRBD1 (5 bases). Germline V gene data show CDR1 as MNHEY and CDR2 as SMNVEV (reference sequence). Trimming removed 6 bases from V and 1 base from J, with 15 bases in between. The CDR3 is 16 amino acids. CDR3 region: CASSPNGGGTNEKLFF. The CDR3 DNA reads TGTGCCAGCAGCCCCAATGGCGGGGGAACTAATGAAAAACTGTTTTTT.

J is TRBJ1-2 and V is TRBV12-3 or TRBV12-4; 7 positions match TRBD1. V gave up 5 bases and J gave up 8 bases; unmatched junction bases: 5. CDR3 length: 12 residues. The CDR3 is CASSGSGGGYTF. The DNA of the CDR3 is TGTGCCAGCAGTGGCTCAGGGGGAGGCTACACCTTC.

This clonotype appeared a single time. The chain recombines TRBV18 with TRBJ1-2; the D is unclear. The CDR3 runs 13 residues. Germline CDR1 KGHSH, CDR2 LQKENI. V was cut by 3 bases and J by 3 bases, with 8 bases left in between. The CDR3 DNA sequence: TGTGCCAGCTCACCGATGGTGGACTATGGCTACACCTTC. This gives the protein CASSPMVDYGYTF.

The chain uses TRBV12-3 or TRBV12-4 and TRBJ2-7; D is possibly TRBD2 (6 bases). This CDR3 spans 15 amino acids. The V end lost 3 bases, the J end lost 2 bases, and 14 bases lay between the germline ends. The CDR3 bases are TGTGCCAGCAGTTTGGGGGGACCGGCCCCCTACGAGCAGTACTTC. Translating gives CASSLGGPAPYEQYF.

The chain employs TRBV29-1 and TRBJ1-1, with TRBD1 as a possible D gene (6 bases). V was shortened by 5 bases and J by 0 bases, with 10 bases between the two germline ends. The V gene's germline CDR1 is SQVTM and CDR2 ANQGSEA. The CDR3 totals 13 residues. CDR3 region: CSVSTGMNTEAFF. CDR3 bases: TGCAGCGTTAGTACAGGGATGAACACTGAAGCTTTCTTT.

This clonotype was counted between two and nine times. The rearrangement uses TRBV6-5 and TRBJ1-3; tentatively, D is TRBD1 (6 bases). CDR1 and CDR2 (germline): MNHEY, SVGAGI. V lost 0 bases, J lost 4 bases, and 13 bases lay in between. This CDR3 comprises 16 residues. The chain's CDR3 is CASSYSTWTVGNTIYF. DNA of the CDR3: TGTGCCAGCAGTTACTCAACTTGGACAGTGGGAAACACCATATATTTT.

The J gene is TRBJ2-1, the V gene TRBV29-1, with TRBD1 as a possible D gene (6 bases). This CDR3 is 15 amino acids long. Between the trimmed V and J ends, which lost 6 bases and 8 bases, there was a span of 23 bases. Germline V gives CDR1 SQVTM, CDR2 ANQGSEA. The CDR3 reads CSVEIGGPRAHEQFF. CDR3 DNA: TGCAGCGTGGAAATAGGGGGACCCCGGGCCCATGAGCAGTTCTTC.

The chain links TRBV13 to TRBJ2-7; a weak D match, TRBD1 (5 bases). The V end lost 1 base, the J end lost 7 bases, and 11 bases lay between the germline ends. This CDR3 is built from 13 residues. Germline V CDR1 and CDR2: PRHDT, FYEKMQ (reference sequence). This chain's CDR3 is CASSLVGDGEQYF. CDR3 coding DNA: TGTGCCAGCAGCTTAGTAGGGGATGGGGAGCAGTACTTC.

The V gene is TRBV6-5, the J gene TRBJ2-7; a possible D gene is TRBD1 (5 bases). CDR3 length: 15 residues. The germline gives CDR1 MNHEY, CDR2 SVGAGI. Trimming removed 6 bases from V and 2 bases from J, with 17 bases in between. The chain's CDR3 is CASSESDSLAYEQYF. For the CDR3, the DNA is TGTGCCAGCAGCGAATCAGACAGCCTAGCCTACGAGCAGTACTTC.

The chain joins TRBV5-1 to TRBJ2-3, with D unresolved. This CDR3 is built from 13 residues. V was shortened by 1 base and J by 4 bases, with 7 bases between the two germline ends. Germline CDR1 is SGHRS and CDR2 is YFSETQ. CDR3 loop: CASSLWSADTQYF. As DNA, the CDR3 is TGCGCCAGCAGCTTGTGGAGCGCAGATACGCAGTATTTT.

This clonotype has only a few counts. The V gene is TRBV6-5, the J gene TRBJ1-1, with 7 bases that match TRBD1. The CDR3 loop spans 15 amino acids. The germline V gene encodes CDR1 MNHEY and CDR2 SVGAGI. With 0 bases clipped from V and 0 bases from J, the junction kept 1 base outside the gene matches. CDR3 in amino acids: CASSYSGGVNTEAFF. CDR3 nucleotides: TGTGCCAGCAGTTACTCAGGGGGCGTGAACACTGAAGCTTTCTTT.

This chain connects TRBV6-5 to TRBJ2-5; possibly TRBD2 for D (5 bases). The germline CDR1 and CDR2 sequences are MNHEY and SVGAGI. CDR3 size: 15 residues. With 0 bases removed from V and 5 bases from J, the gap between germline ends came to 13 bases. CDR3 nucleotide sequence: TGTGCCAGCAGTTACTCGAGGCGGGTCGGGGAGACCCAGTACTTC. Amino acids: CASSYSRRVGETQYF.

This clonotype has a handful of counts. The CDR3 DNA reads as TGCGCCAGCAGCCGCCGCGGGACCCCCAGCAATGAGCAGTTCTTC. Translating gives CASSRRGTPSNEQFF. The chain has TRBV4-3 and TRBJ2-1; weak D call: TRBD2 (6 bases). Trimming cost V 4 bases and J 6 bases, with 16 bases left between them. CDR1 is LGHNA and CDR2 is YSLEER in the germline V gene. This CDR3 has 15 residues.

This clonotype has only a few counts. The chain joins TRBV24-1 to TRBJ2-1, with D perhaps assigned TRBD1 or TRBD2 (5 bases each). V was clipped by 5 bases and J by 10 bases, with 14 bases between them. Germline V gene data show CDR1 as KGHDR and CDR2 as SFDVKD. This CDR3 is 13 amino acids long. Here the CDR3 reads CATSGTRGWEQFF. CDR3 coding DNA: TGTGCCACCAGTGGGACGAGGGGATGGGAGCAGTTCTTC.